Shown below are 6 T cell receptor beta chains from a single sample sequenced in a study of T cells in Graves' hyperthyroidism and ophthalmopathy. Template material for amplifying TCR beta CDR3 regions consisted of RNA transcripts. The HTBI primer set was used in a first-round RT-PCR of the TCR CDR3. TCRdb used MiXCR to reprocess the multiplex PCR reads, holding one entry per CDR3 protein. The sample holds 250,000 to 300,000 distinct CDR3 sequences; roughly 18% are singletons and the top ten take roughly 39%. Specimen: blood. These receptors were taken from a man in his forties or fifties with Graves' ophthalmopathy.

This clonotype has only a few counts. This sequence joins TRBV7-2 and TRBJ2-3; 9 bases match TRBD2. J gave up 4 bases and V 5 bases, and 13 bases lay outside the gene matches. The CDR3 spans 17 residues. CDR1 and CDR2 (germline): SGHTA, FQGNSA. The CDR3 DNA reads as TGTGCCAGCAGCGTAATCCCGGGACTAGCTTCCCCAGATACGCAGTATTTT. Encoded protein: CASSVIPGLASPDTQYF.

The chain has TRBV9 and TRBJ1-4; maybe TRBD1 (5 bases). V was pared by 2 bases and J by 8 bases, with 16 bases between. The germline CDR1 and CDR2 sequences are SGDLS and YYNGEE. This CDR3 contains 15 residues. DNA for the CDR3: TGTGCCAGCAGCGTCGATATCCGGGACCAGGAAAAACTGTTTTTT. This translates into CASSVDIRDQEKLFF.

This clonotype was seen more than once but under ten times. The chain couples TRBV9 to TRBJ2-7; tentatively, D is TRBD1 (5 bases). The CDR3 is 16 residues long. The germline V and J ends were trimmed by 1 base and 4 bases, with 18 bases remaining between them. Germline V gene sequence: CDR1 SGDLS, CDR2 YYNGEE. CDR3 sequence reads: CASSVSAETAGYEQYF. CDR3 bases: TGTGCCAGCAGCGTAAGTGCGGAGACGGCAGGGTACGAGCAGTACTTC. Combining the CDR3 with reference TRBV9 and TRBJ2-7 gives the whole variable domain DSGVTQTPKHLITATGQRVTLRCSPRSGDLSVYWYQQSLDQGLQFLIQYYNGEERAKGNILERFSAQQFPDLHSELNLSSLELGDSALYFCASSVSAETAGYEQYFGPGTRLTVT.

By frequency in the sample, this clonotype is medium-sized. The chain combines TRBV28 with TRBJ2-5, with D unresolved. The CDR3 runs to 12 residues. V was pared by 5 bases and J by 3 bases, with 7 bases between. Germline V gene lookup returns CDR1 MDHEN and CDR2 SYDVKM. CDR3 sequence: CASSAMKETQYF. The CDR3 DNA reads TGTGCCAGCAGTGCTATGAAAGAGACCCAGTACTTC.

This clonotype was detected ten times or more. This chain connects TRBV6-1 to TRBJ1-2, with D hard to call. CDR3 length equals 12 residues. Trimming left V 1 base short and J 7 bases short, with 7 bases between. Germline V CDR1 and CDR2: MNHNS, SASEGT. The CDR3 here is CASSEGRPGYTF. Written as DNA, the CDR3 is TGTGCCAGCAGTGAAGGGCGGCCTGGCTACACCTTC.

This clonotype was recorded at least ten times. The CDR3 bases are TGTGCCAGCAGTGAATCTAGAGGGGCTTACAATGAGCAGTTCTTC. As protein: CASSESRGAYNEQFF. V usage is TRBV2 and J usage is TRBJ2-1; D assignment may be TRBD1 or TRBD2 (5 bases each). The CDR3 contains 15 residues. CDR1 and CDR2 from the germline V gene are SNHLY and FYNNEI. The V end was cut by 2 bases, the J end by 4 bases, with 12 bases between.